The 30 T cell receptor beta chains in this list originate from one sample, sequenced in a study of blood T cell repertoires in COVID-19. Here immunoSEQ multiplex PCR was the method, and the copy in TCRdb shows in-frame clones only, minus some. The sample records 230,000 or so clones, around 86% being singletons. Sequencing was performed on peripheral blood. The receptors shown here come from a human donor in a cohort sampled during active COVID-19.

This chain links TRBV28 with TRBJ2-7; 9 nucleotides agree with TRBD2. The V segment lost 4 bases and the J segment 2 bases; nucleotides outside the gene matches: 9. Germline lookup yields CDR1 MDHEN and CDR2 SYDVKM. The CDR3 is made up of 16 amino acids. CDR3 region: CASSYAGGTRAYEQYF. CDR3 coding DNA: TGTGCCAGCAGTTATGCGGGGGGGACCAGAGCCTACGAGCAGTACTTC. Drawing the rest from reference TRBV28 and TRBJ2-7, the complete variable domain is DVKVTQSSRYLVKRTGEKVFLECVQDMDHENMFWYRQDPGLGLRLIYFSYDVKMKEKGDIPEGYSVSREKKERFSLILESASTNQTSMYLCASSYAGGTRAYEQYFGPGTRLTVT.

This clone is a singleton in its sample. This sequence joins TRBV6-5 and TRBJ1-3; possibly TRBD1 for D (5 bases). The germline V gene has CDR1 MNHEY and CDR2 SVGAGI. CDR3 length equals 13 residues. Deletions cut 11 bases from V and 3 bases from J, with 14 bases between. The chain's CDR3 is CAAGSSGGNTIYF. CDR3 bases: TGTGCCGCAGGGTCCTCGGGTGGAAACACCATATATTTT.

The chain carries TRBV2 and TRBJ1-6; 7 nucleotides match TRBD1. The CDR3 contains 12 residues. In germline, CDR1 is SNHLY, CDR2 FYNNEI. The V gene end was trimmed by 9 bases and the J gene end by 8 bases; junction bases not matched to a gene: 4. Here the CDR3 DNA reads TGTGCCAGGGGACAGCGGGATTCACCCCTCCACTTT. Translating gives CARGQRDSPLHF. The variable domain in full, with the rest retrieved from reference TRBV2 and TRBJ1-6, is EPEVTQTPSHQVTQMGQEVILRCVPISNHLYFYWYRQILGQKVEFLVSFYNNEISEKSEIFDDQFSVERPDGSNFTLKIRSTKLEDSAMYFCARGQRDSPLHFGNGTRLTVT.

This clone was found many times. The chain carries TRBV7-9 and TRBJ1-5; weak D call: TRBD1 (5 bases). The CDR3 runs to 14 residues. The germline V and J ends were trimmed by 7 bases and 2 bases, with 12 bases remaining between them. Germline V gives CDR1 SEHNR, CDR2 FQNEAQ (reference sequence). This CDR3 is CASTLGEGNQPQHF. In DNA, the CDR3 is TGTGCCAGCACCCTAGGGGAGGGCAATCAGCCCCAGCATTTT.

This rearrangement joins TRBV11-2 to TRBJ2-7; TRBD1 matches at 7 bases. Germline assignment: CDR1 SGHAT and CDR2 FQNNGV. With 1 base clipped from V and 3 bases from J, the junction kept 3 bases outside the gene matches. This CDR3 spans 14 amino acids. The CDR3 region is CASSLGQGFYEQYF. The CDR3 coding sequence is TGTGCCAGCAGCTTAGGACAGGGATTCTACGAGCAGTACTTC.

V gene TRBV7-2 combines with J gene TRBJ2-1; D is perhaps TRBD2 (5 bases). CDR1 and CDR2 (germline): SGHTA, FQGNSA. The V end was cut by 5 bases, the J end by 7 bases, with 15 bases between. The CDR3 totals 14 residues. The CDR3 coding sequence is TGTGCCAGCAGCCCTCCTGGGAGTATGAATGAGCAGTTCTTC. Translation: CASSPPGSMNEQFF.

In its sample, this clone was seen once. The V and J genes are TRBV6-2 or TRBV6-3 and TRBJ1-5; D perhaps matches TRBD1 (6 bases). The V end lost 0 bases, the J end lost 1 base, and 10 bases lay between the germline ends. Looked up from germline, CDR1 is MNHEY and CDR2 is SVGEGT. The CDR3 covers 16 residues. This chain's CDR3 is CASSYSSQGSNQPQHF. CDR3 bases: TGTGCCAGCAGTTACTCTTCTCAGGGGAGCAATCAGCCCCAGCATTTT.

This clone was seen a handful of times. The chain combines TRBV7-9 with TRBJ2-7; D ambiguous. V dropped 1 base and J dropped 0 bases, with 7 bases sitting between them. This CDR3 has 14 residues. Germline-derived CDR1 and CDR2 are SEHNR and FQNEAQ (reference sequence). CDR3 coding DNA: TGTGCCAGCAGCTTAGGCGCCGGCTCCTACGAGCAGTACTTC. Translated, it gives CASSLGAGSYEQYF.

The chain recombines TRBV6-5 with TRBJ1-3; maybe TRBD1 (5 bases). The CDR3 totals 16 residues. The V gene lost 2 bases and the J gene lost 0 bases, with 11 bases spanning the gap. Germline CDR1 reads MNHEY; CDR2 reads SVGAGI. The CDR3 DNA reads TGTGCCAGCAGTTACACAGGACCAAGCTCTGGAAACACCATATATTTT. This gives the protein CASSYTGPSSGNTIYF.

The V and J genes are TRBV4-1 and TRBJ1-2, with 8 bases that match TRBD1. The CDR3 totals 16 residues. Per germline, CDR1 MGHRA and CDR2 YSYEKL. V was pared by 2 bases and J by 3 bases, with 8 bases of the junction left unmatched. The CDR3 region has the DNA TGCGCCAGCAGCCAATCCTTTGAGACAGGGGACTATGGCTACACCTTC. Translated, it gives CASSQSFETGDYGYTF.

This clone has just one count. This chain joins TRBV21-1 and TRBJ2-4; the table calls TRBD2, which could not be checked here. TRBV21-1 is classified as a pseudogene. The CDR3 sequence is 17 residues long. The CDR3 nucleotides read TGTGCCAGCAGTCCCACCCCCCAGCGGGAGGACAAAAACATTCAGTACTTC. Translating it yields CASSPTPQREDKNIQYF.

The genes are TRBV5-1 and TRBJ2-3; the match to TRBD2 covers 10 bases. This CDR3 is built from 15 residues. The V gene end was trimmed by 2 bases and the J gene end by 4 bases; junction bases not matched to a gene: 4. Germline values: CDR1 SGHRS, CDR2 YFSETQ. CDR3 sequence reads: CASSFTAGGPDTQYF. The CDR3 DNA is TGCGCCAGCAGCTTTACAGCGGGAGGGCCAGATACGCAGTATTTT.

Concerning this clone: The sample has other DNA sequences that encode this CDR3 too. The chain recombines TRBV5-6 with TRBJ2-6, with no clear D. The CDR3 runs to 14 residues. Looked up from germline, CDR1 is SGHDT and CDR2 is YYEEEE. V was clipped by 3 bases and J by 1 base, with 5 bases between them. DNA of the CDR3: TGTGCCAGCAGCTCCATTTCTGGGGCCAACGTCCTGACTTTC. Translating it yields CASSSISGANVLTF.

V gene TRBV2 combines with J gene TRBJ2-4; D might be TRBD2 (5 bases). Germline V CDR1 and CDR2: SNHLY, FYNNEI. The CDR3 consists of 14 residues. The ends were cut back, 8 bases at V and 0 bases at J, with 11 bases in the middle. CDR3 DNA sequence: TGTGCCAGCCGTGGGAGCCTAGCCAAAAACATTCAGTACTTC. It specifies CASRGSLAKNIQYF.

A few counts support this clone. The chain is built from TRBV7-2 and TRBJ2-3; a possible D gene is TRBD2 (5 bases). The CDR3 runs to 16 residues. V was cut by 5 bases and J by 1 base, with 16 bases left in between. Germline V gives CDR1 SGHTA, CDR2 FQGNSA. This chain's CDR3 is CASSPGLLRGTDTQYF. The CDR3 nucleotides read TGTGCCAGCAGCCCCGGACTCCTTCGGGGCACAGATACGCAGTATTTT.

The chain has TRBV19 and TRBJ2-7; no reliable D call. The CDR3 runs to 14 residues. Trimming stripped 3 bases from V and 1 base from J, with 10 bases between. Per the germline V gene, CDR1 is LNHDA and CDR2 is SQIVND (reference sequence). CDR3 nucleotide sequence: TGTGCCAGTAGTATTAATGGCGGATCCTACGAGCAGTACTTC. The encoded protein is CASSINGGSYEQYF.

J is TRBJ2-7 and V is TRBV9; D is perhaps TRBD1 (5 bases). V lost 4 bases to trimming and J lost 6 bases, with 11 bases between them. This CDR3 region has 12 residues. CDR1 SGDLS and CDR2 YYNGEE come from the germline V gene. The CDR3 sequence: CASSSQVGEQYF. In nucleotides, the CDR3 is TGTGCCAGCAGCTCACAGGTGGGCGAGCAGTACTTC.

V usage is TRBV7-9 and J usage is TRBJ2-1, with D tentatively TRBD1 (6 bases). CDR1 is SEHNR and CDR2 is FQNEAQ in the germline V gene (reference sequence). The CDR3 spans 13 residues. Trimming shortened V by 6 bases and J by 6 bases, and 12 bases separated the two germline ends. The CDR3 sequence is CASRPNRVNEQFF. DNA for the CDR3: TGTGCCAGCAGACCGAACAGGGTCAATGAGCAGTTCTTC.

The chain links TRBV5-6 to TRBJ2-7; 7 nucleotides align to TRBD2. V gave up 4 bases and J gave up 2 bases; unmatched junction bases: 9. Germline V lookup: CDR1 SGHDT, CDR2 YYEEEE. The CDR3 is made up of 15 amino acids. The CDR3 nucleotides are TGTGCCAGCAGCGGGAATGCGGGGGTAACCTACGAGCAGTACTTC. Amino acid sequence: CASSGNAGVTYEQYF.

In DNA, the CDR3 is TGTGCCAGTAAATCGCGGGGGAACTATGGCTACACCTTC. Translation: CASKSRGNYGYTF. This chain links TRBV19 with TRBJ1-2; D perhaps matches TRBD1 (5 bases). The V end was cut by 7 bases, the J end by 2 bases, with 11 bases between. The CDR3 sequence is 13 residues long. Germline CDR1 LNHDA, CDR2 SQIVND (reference sequence).

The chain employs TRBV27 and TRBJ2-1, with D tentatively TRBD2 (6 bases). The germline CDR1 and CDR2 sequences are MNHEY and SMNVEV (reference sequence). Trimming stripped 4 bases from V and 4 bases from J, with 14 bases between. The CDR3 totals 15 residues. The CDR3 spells CASSWSSANYNEQFF. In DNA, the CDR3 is TGTGCCAGCAGTTGGTCTAGCGCAAATTACAATGAGCAGTTCTTC.

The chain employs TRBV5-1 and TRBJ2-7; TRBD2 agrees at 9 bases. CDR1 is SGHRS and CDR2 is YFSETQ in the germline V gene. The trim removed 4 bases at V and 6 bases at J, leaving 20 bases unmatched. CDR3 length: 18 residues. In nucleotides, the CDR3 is TGCGCCAGCAGCCCGAATCTATGGGCTAGCGGGATGAGGGCCGAGCAGTACTTC. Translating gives CASSPNLWASGMRAEQYF.

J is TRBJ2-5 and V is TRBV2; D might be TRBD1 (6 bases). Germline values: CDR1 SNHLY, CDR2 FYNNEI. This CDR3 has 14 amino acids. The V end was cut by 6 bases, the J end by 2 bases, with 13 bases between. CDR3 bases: TGTGCCAGCAGGTCAAGGACAGCACAAGAGACCCAGTACTTC. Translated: CASRSRTAQETQYF. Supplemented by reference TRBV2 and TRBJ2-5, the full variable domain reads EPEVTQTPSHQVTQMGQEVILRCVPISNHLYFYWYRQILGQKVEFLVSFYNNEISEKSEIFDDQFSVERPDGSNFTLKIRSTKLEDSAMYFCASRSRTAQETQYFGPGTRLLVL.

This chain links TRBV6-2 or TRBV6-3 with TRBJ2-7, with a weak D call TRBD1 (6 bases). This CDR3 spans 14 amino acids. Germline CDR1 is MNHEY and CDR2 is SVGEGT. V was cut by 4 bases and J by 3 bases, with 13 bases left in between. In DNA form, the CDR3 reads TGTGCCAGCAGTTCCCCCGGGACACTCTACGAGCAGTACTTC. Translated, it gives CASSSPGTLYEQYF.

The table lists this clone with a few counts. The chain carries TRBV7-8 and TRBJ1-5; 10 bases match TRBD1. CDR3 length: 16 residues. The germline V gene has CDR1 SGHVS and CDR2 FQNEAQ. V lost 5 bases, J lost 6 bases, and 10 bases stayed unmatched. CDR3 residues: CASSQSTGGGGQPQHF. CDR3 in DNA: TGTGCCAGCAGCCAGTCGACAGGGGGCGGAGGTCAGCCCCAGCATTTT.

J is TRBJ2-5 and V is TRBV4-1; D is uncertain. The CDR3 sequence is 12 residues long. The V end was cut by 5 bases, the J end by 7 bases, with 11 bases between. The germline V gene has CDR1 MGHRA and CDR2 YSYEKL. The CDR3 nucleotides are TGCGCCAGCAGCTACGGCCCGGGGACCCAGTACTTC. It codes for CASSYGPGTQYF.

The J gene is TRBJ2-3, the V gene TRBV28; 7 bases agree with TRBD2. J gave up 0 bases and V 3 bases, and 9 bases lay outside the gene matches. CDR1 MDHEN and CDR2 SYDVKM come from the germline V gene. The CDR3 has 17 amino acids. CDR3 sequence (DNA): TGTGCCAGCAGTTTCCCTCCAGCGGGATACAGCACAGATACGCAGTATTTT. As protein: CASSFPPAGYSTDTQYF. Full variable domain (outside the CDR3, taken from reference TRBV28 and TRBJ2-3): DVKVTQSSRYLVKRTGEKVFLECVQDMDHENMFWYRQDPGLGLRLIYFSYDVKMKEKGDIPEGYSVSREKKERFSLILESASTNQTSMYLCASSFPPAGYSTDTQYFGPGTRLTVL.

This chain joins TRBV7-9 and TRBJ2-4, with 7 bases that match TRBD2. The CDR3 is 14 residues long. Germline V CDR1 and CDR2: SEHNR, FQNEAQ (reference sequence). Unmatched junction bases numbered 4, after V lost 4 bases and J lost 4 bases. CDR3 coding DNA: TGTGCCAGCAGCTCCTGGGGGGGAAAAAACATTCAGTACTTC. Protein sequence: CASSSWGGKNIQYF.

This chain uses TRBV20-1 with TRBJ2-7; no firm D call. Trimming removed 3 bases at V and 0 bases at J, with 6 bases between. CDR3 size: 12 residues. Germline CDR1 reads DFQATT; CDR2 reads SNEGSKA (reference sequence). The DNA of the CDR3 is TGCAGTGCTAGTGGCAGCTCCTACGAGCAGTACTTC. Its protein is CSASGSSYEQYF.

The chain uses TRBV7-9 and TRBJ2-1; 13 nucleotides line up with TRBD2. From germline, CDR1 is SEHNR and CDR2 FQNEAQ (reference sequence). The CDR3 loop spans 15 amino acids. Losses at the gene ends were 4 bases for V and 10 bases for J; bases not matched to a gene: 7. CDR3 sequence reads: CASSSGLAGAGEQFF. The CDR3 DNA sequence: TGTGCCAGCAGCTCCGGACTAGCGGGGGCGGGGGAGCAGTTCTTC. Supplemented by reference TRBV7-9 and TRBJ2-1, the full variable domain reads DTGVSQNPRHKITKRGQNVTFRCDPISEHNRLYWYRQTLGQGPEFLTYFQNEAQLEKSRLLSDRFSAERPKGSFSTLEIQRTEQGDSAMYLCASSSGLAGAGEQFFGPGTRLTVL.